The rows below give T cell receptor beta chains drawn from one sample of a study of Graves' ophthalmopathy and Graves' hyperthyroidism. TCRdb processed the multiplex PCR reads anew with MiXCR; each CDR3 protein has one entry. Among hundreds of thousands of distinct CDR3 sequences listed, about 41% were seen once. The sample was peripheral blood. These receptors came from an adult man with Graves' ophthalmopathy. The CDR3 runs from the conserved cysteine through the conserved F or W. The D gene is left open where the match is weak. Clone size is shown for a subset of rows, as once, few, many or a class of expanded clone.

size,V,D,J,length,DNA,CDR3
many,TRBV20-1,-,TRBJ2-5,13,TGCAGTGCTAGACCTCCTAGGTTGGGGACCCAGTACTTC,CSARPPRLGTQYF
once,TRBV27,-,TRBJ1-2,15,TGTGCCAGCAGTTTATATGGGGACAATTTTTTTGGCTACACCTTC,CASSLYGDNFFGYTF
once,TRBV9,-,TRBJ1-1,12,TGTGCCAGCAGCCCAGCGCGCGCTGAAGCTTTCTTT,CASSPARAEAFF
-,TRBV6-2/TRBV6-3,-,TRBJ1-2,16,TGTGCCAGCAGTCCCGCCGGGACGCTATCTAACTATGGCTACACCTTC,CASSPAGTLSNYGYTF
-,TRBV7-2,TRBD1,TRBJ2-2,16,TGCGCCAGCAGCCAGGACAGGGGGTCGAACACCGGGGAGCTGTTTTTT,CASSQDRGSNTGELFF
many,TRBV6-1,-,TRBJ2-5,12,TGTGCCACCTCAATAGCGGAAGAGACCCAGTACTTC,CATSIAEETQYF
few,TRBV6-5,-,TRBJ2-2,13,TGTGCCAGCAGTTACAAGGGAACCGGGGAGCTGTTTTTT,CASSYKGTGELFF
-,TRBV7-2,-,TRBJ1-4,19,TGTGCCAGCAGCCAGGGACACCCCTACGAGCAGGGGACAAATGAAAAACTGTTTTTT,CASSQGHPYEQGTNEKLFF
many,TRBV19,-,TRBJ2-7,13,TGTGCCAGTAGTATTCGGCAGTCCTACGAGCAGTACTTC,CASSIRQSYEQYF
many,TRBV7-9,-,TRBJ2-5,13,TGTGCCAGCAGCTTAAATGTCCAAGAGACCCAGTACTTC,CASSLNVQETQYF
few,TRBV4-1,-,TRBJ2-7,14,TGCGCCAGCAGCCTTAGTCCCCCCCCCTACGAGCAGTACTTC,CASSLSPPPYEQYF
few,TRBV20-1,-,TRBJ1-6,18,TGCAGTGCTAGTGGGGGGTTGGACACGAGCTCCTATAATTCACCCCTCCACTTT,CSASGGLDTSSYNSPLHF
-,TRBV2,TRBD1,TRBJ1-1,15,TGTGCCAGCGGTGAGCCGGGGACAGTGAACACTGAAGCTTTCTTT,CASGEPGTVNTEAFF
few,TRBV6-4,TRBD2,TRBJ2-7,15,TGTGCCAGCAGTCCGACTAGCGGGGGGGCCGAGGAGCAGTACTTC,CASSPTSGGAEEQYF
many,TRBV7-3,-,TRBJ2-2,14,TGTGCCAGCAGCTCCACGCCGAACACCGGGGAGCTGTTTTTT,CASSSTPNTGELFF
-,TRBV6-5,TRBD2,TRBJ2-7,14,TGTGCCAGCAGGTCCGGGGGGGTAGGTTACGAGCAGTACTTC,CASRSGGVGYEQYF
-,TRBV7-9,-,TRBJ1-4,15,TGTGCCAGCAGCTTAGAGAGCGGGGGCCAGGAAAAACTGTTTTTT,CASSLESGGQEKLFF
many,TRBV4-3,TRBD1,TRBJ1-5,15,TGCGCCAGCAGCCAAGAGACAGGGAGGAATCAGCCCCAGCATTTT,CASSQETGRNQPQHF
-,TRBV27,-,TRBJ1-4,11,TGTGCCAGCAGTTTTTTGGGGAAACTGTTTTTT,CASSFLGKLFF
-,TRBV4-3,-,TRBJ1-3,16,TGCGCCAGCAGCCAAGAATCCATGGGGGCTGGAAACACCATATATTTT,CASSQESMGAGNTIYF
few,TRBV20-1,TRBD1,TRBJ1-5,14,TGCAGTGCTCCCCCGACAGGGGGCTTTGGGCCCCAGCATTTT,CSAPPTGGFGPQHF
-,TRBV7-9,TRBD1,TRBJ2-7,14,TGTGCCAGCAGCCCGACGACGACAGGGCTCGAGCAGTACTTC,CASSPTTTGLEQYF
few,TRBV20-1,-,TRBJ1-1,14,TGCAGTGCTAGAGCGGGACCGCTGAACACTGAAGCTTTCTTT,CSARAGPLNTEAFF
-,TRBV15,-,TRBJ2-7,14,TGTGCCACCAGCTATGACTACGGGTCCTACGAGCAGTACTTC,CATSYDYGSYEQYF
many,TRBV7-3,-,TRBJ2-2,14,TGTGCCAGCAGCTTAACGAGGGAGACCGGGGAGCTGTTTTTT,CASSLTRETGELFF
many,TRBV20-1,-,TRBJ1-1,13,TGCAGTGCGCAGGTCACAGGGTCGGACGAAGCTTTCTTT,CSAQVTGSDEAFF
many,TRBV10-3,TRBD2,TRBJ2-6,16,TGTGCCAGCAGCCCGGGAGGGTACTCTGGGGCCAACGTCCTGACTTTC,CASSPGGYSGANVLTF
many,TRBV12-3/TRBV12-4,-,TRBJ1-2,10,TGTGCCAGCAGTTTAGGGTCTGGAACCTTC,CASSLGSGTF
-,TRBV7-9,-,TRBJ1-2,15,TGTGCCAGCAGTCGATCCCACCGGGTAAACTATGGCTACACCTTC,CASSRSHRVNYGYTF
many,TRBV7-2,-,TRBJ1-4,15,TGTGCCAGCAGCTTAGTCCGGGGGCCTAATGAAAAACTGTTTTTT,CASSLVRGPNEKLFF
-,TRBV19,TRBD1,TRBJ1-6,14,TGTGCCAGTAGTCCGAGACAGGGTGATTCACCCCTCCACTTT,CASSPRQGDSPLHF
few,TRBV5-6,TRBD1,TRBJ2-7,16,TGTGCCAGCAGCCAAGGACAGGGGGCTAATCGCTACGAGCAGTACTTC,CASSQGQGANRYEQYF
-,TRBV5-6,TRBD1,TRBJ1-2,15,TGTGCCAGCAGCTATGGGACAGCGGCTAACTATGGCTACACCTTC,CASSYGTAANYGYTF
-,TRBV7-2,-,TRBJ2-5,16,TGTGCCAGCAGCTCCGTGCGGCCAGGCCCTACAGTAGCCCAGTACTTC,CASSSVRPGPTVAQYF
many,TRBV7-9,-,TRBJ2-5,14,TGTGCCAGCAGCTTATACAGGGAACAAGAGACCCAGTACTTC,CASSLYREQETQYF
many,TRBV20-1,-,TRBJ1-1,13,TGCAGTGCTATAGGCGTGGATGTCACTGAAGCTTTCTTT,CSAIGVDVTEAFF
many,TRBV19,-,TRBJ2-6,12,TGTGCCAGCAGTGGGGGGGCCAACGTCCTGACTTTC,CASSGGANVLTF
few,TRBV6-5,-,TRBJ2-7,14,TGTGCCAGCAGTTCGGGGAAGCGGAACTACGAGCAGTACTTC,CASSSGKRNYEQYF
many,TRBV4-1,-,TRBJ1-1,13,TGCGCCAGCAGCCAAGAGGAGGTCGGTGAAGCTTTCTTT,CASSQEEVGEAFF
many,TRBV19,TRBD1,TRBJ1-5,16,TGTGCCACAACGGTGGGAGACAGGGATTCTCGGCAGCCCCAGCATTTT,CATTVGDRDSRQPQHF
-,TRBV6-5,TRBD1,TRBJ1-5,17,TGTGCCAGCAGTATTTTCCGGGACAGGTCCTCGCATCAGCCCCAGCATTTT,CASSIFRDRSSHQPQHF
many,TRBV2,TRBD1,TRBJ1-6,17,TGTGCCAGCAGTGAAACCCTAGCCAGGGGGCTAAATTCACCCCTCCACTTT,CASSETLARGLNSPLHF